This T cell receptor beta chain was captured in a study of T cell responses to AZD1222 COVID-19 vaccine. Germline V CDR1 and CDR2: SGHNT, YYREEE (reference sequence). CDR3 size: 13 residues. Trimming pared 4 bases from V and 6 bases from J, leaving 14 bases between. Overall study results and limits: Nearly half of spike-specific TCRs reportedly target unmutated variant regions. Females outnumbered males among donors, who were mostly white British; clonal diversity was possibly underestimated. Spike-spanning, vaccine-associated CD4 TCRs were dominant at 160-218 and 743-854.

Notes on this clone: Its antigen is undetermined.

Using immunoSEQ multiplex PCR, the repertoire was profiled, and TCRdb retains in-frame clones only, with some absent. This sample carries roughly 150,000 clones, roughly 92% of them seen once, and the ten largest clones take roughly 2.2%. The sequencing here drew on peripheral blood, taken on day 0 of AZD1222 vaccination. The receptor's source is an adult in good health. The chain recombines TRBV5-4 with TRBJ2-7; D tentatively fits TRBD1 or TRBD2 (5 bases each). The CDR3 DNA reads as TGTGCCAGCAGCAAGGACTCTAGGGGCGAGCAGTACTTC. Residues: CASSKDSRGEQYF.